The rows below give T cell receptor beta chains drawn from one sample of a study of low-dose radiotherapy and immunotherapy resistance in tumors. From the reads, TCRdb called clonotypes with MiXCR, one entry per CDR3 protein. The sample shows roughly 95,000 distinct CDR3 sequences, roughly 19% of them seen only once. This specimen consisted of PBMCs, obtained after low-dose radiotherapy plus immunotherapy. These receptors all stem from a female donor with ovarian cancer. Both conserved end residues are part of each CDR3. Fields, in order: J gene, V gene, D gene, clone size, CDR3 protein, CDR3 DNA. The D gene is left open where the match is weak. Only some rows state a clone size, as once, few, many or a class for expanded clones.

TRBJ2-7	TRBV27	-	many	CASSSTQRWDHYEQYF	TGTGCCAGCAGTTCCACGCAGCGGTGGGACCACTACGAGCAGTACTTC
TRBJ1-1	TRBV20-1	-	few	CSARSPVNTEAFF	TGCAGTGCTAGGTCCCCAGTGAACACTGAAGCTTTCTTT
TRBJ1-6	TRBV5-1	TRBD1	many	CASSSRGHSPLHF	TGCGCCAGCAGCTCCAGGGGGCACTCACCCCTCCACTTT
TRBJ1-1	TRBV20-1	-	few	CSAREGVWGTEAFF	TGCAGTGCTAGAGAGGGGGTTTGGGGCACTGAAGCTTTCTTT
TRBJ2-2	TRBV4-1	-	many	CASSRATTGNTGELFF	TGCGCCAGCAGCCGCGCCACCACAGGGAACACCGGGGAGCTGTTTTTT
TRBJ2-3	TRBV27	TRBD2	many	CASSRGLAPRADTQYF	TGTGCCAGCAGTCGGGGACTAGCCCCAAGGGCAGATACGCAGTATTTT
TRBJ2-3	TRBV11-3	TRBD2	many	CASSLVGGRVSTDTQYF	TGTGCCAGCAGCTTAGTCGGCGGGAGGGTCAGCACAGATACGCAGTATTTT
TRBJ2-3	TRBV3-1	-	many	CASRNSGSTDTQYF	TGTGCCAGCAGAAATAGCGGTAGCACAGATACGCAGTATTTT
TRBJ2-7	TRBV5-1	-	-	CASSPLAISYEQYF	TGCGCCAGCAGCCCTCTAGCCATTTCCTACGAGCAGTACTTC
TRBJ2-5	TRBV7-9	-	many	CASSTKGLQETQYF	TGTGCCAGCAGCACTAAGGGCCTCCAAGAGACCCAGTACTTC
TRBJ2-1	TRBV2	TRBD1	-	CASSSDRGSREQFF	TGTGCCAGCAGTAGCGACAGGGGATCTCGTGAGCAGTTCTTC
TRBJ1-1	TRBV11-2	-	many	CASSTSGTTNTEAFF	TGTGCCAGCAGCACATCCGGGACAACGAACACTGAAGCTTTCTTT
TRBJ1-1	TRBV7-2	TRBD1	many	CASSFDRARTEAFF	TGTGCCAGCAGCTTCGACAGGGCCCGTACTGAAGCTTTCTTT
TRBJ2-1	TRBV10-3	TRBD1	many	CAIRLTGGRNEQFF	TGTGCCATCAGGCTCACAGGGGGGAGGAATGAGCAGTTCTTC
TRBJ2-7	TRBV5-1	TRBD1	few	CASSVPSVGQGTYEQYF	TGCGCCAGCAGCGTACCCTCTGTGGGACAGGGTACCTACGAGCAGTACTTC
TRBJ2-1	TRBV5-1	TRBD1	many	CASSSGQGTYNEQFF	TGCGCCAGCAGCTCTGGACAGGGAACATACAATGAGCAGTTCTTC
TRBJ2-7	TRBV5-6	TRBD1	few	CASSYPVGTGGTEQYF	TGTGCCAGCAGCTACCCCGTCGGGACAGGGGGCACCGAGCAGTACTTC
TRBJ2-1	TRBV11-2	-	many	CASSLGQGWGNEQFF	TGTGCCAGCAGCTTGGGCCAGGGATGGGGCAATGAGCAGTTCTTC
TRBJ2-5	TRBV9	-	many	CASSVAQGWETQYF	TGTGCCAGCAGCGTAGCTCAGGGATGGGAGACCCAGTACTTC
TRBJ2-7	TRBV7-9	-	many	CASSLRAGGTYEQYF	TGTGCCAGCAGCTTAAGGGCAGGGGGGACCTACGAGCAGTACTTC
TRBJ1-6	TRBV2	TRBD1	few	CASSDTRGNSPLHF	TGTGCCAGCAGTGACACCAGGGGGAATTCACCCCTCCACTTT
TRBJ2-5	TRBV6-1	TRBD2	many	CASGPSGGGTQYF	TGTGCCAGCGGACCTTCCGGGGGGGGGACCCAGTACTTC
TRBJ2-5	TRBV19	-	many	CASSKLESRETQYF	TGTGCCAGTAGTAAACTAGAAAGCAGGGAGACCCAGTACTTC
TRBJ2-5	TRBV11-2	-	few	CASSSPLGAGQETQYF	TGTGCCAGCAGCTCCCCTCTGGGTGCAGGGCAAGAGACCCAGTACTTC
TRBJ2-2	TRBV24-1	-	many	CATSDLRGSGELFF	TGTGCCACCAGTGATTTGAGGGGCTCCGGGGAGCTGTTTTTT
TRBJ2-3	TRBV7-6	-	many	CASSLVLASTDTQYF	TGTGCCAGCAGCTTAGTGCTAGCGTCCACAGATACGCAGTATTTT
TRBJ2-1	TRBV7-3	TRBD1	few	CASSPTGGGNEQFF	TGTGCCAGCAGCCCGACAGGGGGAGGGAATGAGCAGTTCTTC
TRBJ1-1	TRBV28	-	many	CASSYVNTEAFF	TGTGCCAGCAGTTACGTGAACACTGAAGCTTTCTTT
TRBJ2-1	TRBV15	TRBD2	many	CATSMGRASAYNEQFF	TGTGCCACCAGCATGGGGAGGGCTAGCGCTTACAATGAGCAGTTCTTC
TRBJ2-7	TRBV12-3/TRBV12-4	-	many	CASSVTPYEQYF	TGTGCCAGCAGTGTGACACCATACGAGCAGTACTTC
TRBJ1-5	TRBV24-1	TRBD1	many	CATSDRQGGQPQHF	TGTGCCACCAGTGACCGACAGGGTGGTCAGCCCCAGCATTTT
TRBJ1-4	TRBV12-3/TRBV12-4	-	many	CASNNRHNGDEKLFF	TGTGCCAGCAACAACCGACACAATGGAGATGAAAAACTGTTTTTT
TRBJ2-3	TRBV20-1	TRBD2	many	CSARVGSGGGGDTQYF	TGCAGTGCTAGAGTCGGGAGCGGGGGCGGCGGAGATACGCAGTATTTT
TRBJ1-1	TRBV6-6	TRBD1	many	CASSLTKTGGGTEAFF	TGCGCCAGCAGCCTTACTAAAACAGGGGGCGGCACTGAAGCTTTCTTT
TRBJ2-3	TRBV4-3	-	many	CASSQDRRSLTDTQYF	TGCGCCAGCAGCCAAGATCGTCGGTCTCTCACAGATACGCAGTATTTT
TRBJ1-6	TRBV2	-	many	CASSGQSSYNSPLHF	TGTGCCAGCAGTGGTCAGAGCTCCTATAATTCACCCCTCCACTTT
TRBJ2-1	TRBV4-1	-	many	CASSQANLFTYNEQFF	TGCGCCAGCAGCCAAGCCAACCTTTTCACCTACAATGAGCAGTTCTTC
TRBJ2-7	TRBV24-1	TRBD1	many	CATSTHPTGTGGYEQYF	TGTGCCACCAGTACCCACCCGACCGGGACAGGGGGCTACGAGCAGTACTTC
TRBJ2-1	TRBV3-1	TRBD2	many	CASSQGTSSYNEQFF	TGTGCCAGCAGCCAGGGGACTAGCTCCTACAATGAGCAGTTCTTC
TRBJ2-7	TRBV28	TRBD1	many	CASSLPGTESYEQYF	TGTGCCAGCAGTTTACCCGGGACAGAAAGCTACGAGCAGTACTTC